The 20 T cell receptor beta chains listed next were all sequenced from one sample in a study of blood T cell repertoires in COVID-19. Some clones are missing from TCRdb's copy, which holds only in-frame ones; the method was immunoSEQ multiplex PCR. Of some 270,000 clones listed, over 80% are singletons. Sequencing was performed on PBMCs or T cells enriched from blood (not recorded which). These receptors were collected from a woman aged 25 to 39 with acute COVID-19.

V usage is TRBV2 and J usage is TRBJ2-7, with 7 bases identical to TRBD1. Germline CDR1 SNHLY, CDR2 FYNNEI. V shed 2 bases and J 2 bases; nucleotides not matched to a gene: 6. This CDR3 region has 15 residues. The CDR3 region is CASSEPGTAAYEQYF. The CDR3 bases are TGTGCCAGCAGTGAACCCGGGACAGCGGCCTACGAGCAGTACTTC.

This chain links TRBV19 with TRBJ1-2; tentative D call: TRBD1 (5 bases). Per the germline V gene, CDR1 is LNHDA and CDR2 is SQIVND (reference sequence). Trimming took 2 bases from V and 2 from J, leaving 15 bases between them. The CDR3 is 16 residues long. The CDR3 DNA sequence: TGTGCCAGTAGTATATTGGGGCAGGATCTAAACTATGGCTACACCTTC. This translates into CASSILGQDLNYGYTF.

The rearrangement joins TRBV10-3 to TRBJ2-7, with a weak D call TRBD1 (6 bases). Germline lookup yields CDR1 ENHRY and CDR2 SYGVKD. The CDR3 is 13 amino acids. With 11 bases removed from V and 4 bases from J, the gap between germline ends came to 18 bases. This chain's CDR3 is CAPRGIDHYEQYF. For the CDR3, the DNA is TGTGCCCCGAGGGGGATAGACCATTACGAGCAGTACTTC.

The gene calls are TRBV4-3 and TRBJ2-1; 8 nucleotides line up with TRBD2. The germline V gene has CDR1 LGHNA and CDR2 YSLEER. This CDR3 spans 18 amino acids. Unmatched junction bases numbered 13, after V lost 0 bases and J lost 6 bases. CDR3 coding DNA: TGCGCCAGCAGCCAAGATCGGGGAGGAGCGGGAGAGGGCAATGAGCAGTTCTTC. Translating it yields CASSQDRGGAGEGNEQFF.

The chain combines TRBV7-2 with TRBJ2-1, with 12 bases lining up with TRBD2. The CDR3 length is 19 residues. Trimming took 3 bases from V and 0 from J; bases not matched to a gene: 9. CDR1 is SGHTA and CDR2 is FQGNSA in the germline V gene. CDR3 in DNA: TGTGCCAGCAGCTTCAGGACTAGCGGGGAAACCAACTCCTACAATGAGCAGTTCTTC. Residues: CASSFRTSGETNSYNEQFF.

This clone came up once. Here the CDR3 DNA reads TGTGCCAGCAGTGTCCCGCCACAGCAAGAGACCCAGTACTTC. This sequence encodes CASSVPPQQETQYF. The chain links TRBV28 to TRBJ2-5; D call uncertain. V shed 5 bases and J shed 2 bases, with 12 bases lying between them. The germline V gene has CDR1 MDHEN and CDR2 SYDVKM. The CDR3 contains 14 residues.

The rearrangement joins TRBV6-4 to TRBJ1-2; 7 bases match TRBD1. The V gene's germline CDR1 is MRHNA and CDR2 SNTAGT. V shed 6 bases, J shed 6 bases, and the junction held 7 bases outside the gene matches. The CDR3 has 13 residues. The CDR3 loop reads CASSASGGNGYTF. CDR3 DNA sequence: TGTGCCAGCAGCGCGTCAGGGGGGAATGGCTACACCTTC.

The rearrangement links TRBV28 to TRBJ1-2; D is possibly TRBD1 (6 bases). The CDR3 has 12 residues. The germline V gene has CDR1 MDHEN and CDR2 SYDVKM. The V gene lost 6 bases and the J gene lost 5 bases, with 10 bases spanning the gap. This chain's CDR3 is CASSLRGYGYTF. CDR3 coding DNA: TGTGCCAGCAGCTTAAGGGGGTATGGCTACACCTTC.

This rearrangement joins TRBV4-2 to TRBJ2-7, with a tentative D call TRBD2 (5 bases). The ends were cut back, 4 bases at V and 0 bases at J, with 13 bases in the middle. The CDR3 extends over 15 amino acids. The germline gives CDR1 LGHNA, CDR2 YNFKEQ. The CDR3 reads CASSPPGSSSYEQYF. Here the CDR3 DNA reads TGTGCCAGCAGCCCCCCGGGGTCGAGCTCCTACGAGCAGTACTTC.

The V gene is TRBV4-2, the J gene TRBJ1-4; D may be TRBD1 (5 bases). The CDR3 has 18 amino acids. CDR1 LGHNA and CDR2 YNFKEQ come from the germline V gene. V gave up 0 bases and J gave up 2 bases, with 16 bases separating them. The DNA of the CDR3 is TGTGCCAGCAGCCAAGATCGCCCCGGGGGGACTACTAATGAAAAACTGTTTTTT. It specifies CASSQDRPGGTTNEKLFF.

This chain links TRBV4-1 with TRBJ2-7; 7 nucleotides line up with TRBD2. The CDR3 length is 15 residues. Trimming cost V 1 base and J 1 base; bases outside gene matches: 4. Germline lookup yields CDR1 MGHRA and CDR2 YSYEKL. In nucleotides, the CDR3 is TGCGCCAGCAGCCAAGCGGCGGGAGAGTCCTACGAGCAGTACTTC. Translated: CASSQAAGESYEQYF.

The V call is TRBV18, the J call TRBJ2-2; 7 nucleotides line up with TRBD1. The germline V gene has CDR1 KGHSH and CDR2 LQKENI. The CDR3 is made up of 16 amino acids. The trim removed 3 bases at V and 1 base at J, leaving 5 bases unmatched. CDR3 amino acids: CASSPRQGQNTGELFF. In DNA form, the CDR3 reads TGTGCCAGCTCACCGCGACAGGGCCAGAACACCGGGGAGCTGTTTTTT.

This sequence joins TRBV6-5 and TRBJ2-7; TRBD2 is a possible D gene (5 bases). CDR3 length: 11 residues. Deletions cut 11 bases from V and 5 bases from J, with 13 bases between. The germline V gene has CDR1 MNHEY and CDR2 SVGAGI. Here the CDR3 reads CAVDRGDEQYF. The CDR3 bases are TGTGCCGTCGATCGGGGAGACGAGCAGTACTTC.

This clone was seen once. The chain's CDR3 is CASSGDSPGPWAYEQYF. The CDR3, as DNA: TGTGCCAGCAGTGGTGATTCCCCGGGTCCCTGGGCCTACGAGCAGTACTTC. This chain uses TRBV27 with TRBJ2-7; D not certain. With 5 bases removed from V and 2 bases from J, the gap between germline ends came to 22 bases. The CDR3 is made up of 17 amino acids. Germline CDR1 is MNHEY and CDR2 is SMNVEV (reference sequence).

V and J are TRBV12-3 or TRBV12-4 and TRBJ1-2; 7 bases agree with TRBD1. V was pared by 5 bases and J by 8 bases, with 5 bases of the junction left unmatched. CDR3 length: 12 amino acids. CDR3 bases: TGTGCCAGCAGTACGACAGGGCCCGGCTACACCTTC. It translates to CASSTTGPGYTF.

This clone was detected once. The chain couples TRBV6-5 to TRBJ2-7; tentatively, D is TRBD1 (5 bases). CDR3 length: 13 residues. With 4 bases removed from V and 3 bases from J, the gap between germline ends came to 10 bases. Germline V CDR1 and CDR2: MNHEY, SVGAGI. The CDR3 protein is CASSSGQNYEQYF. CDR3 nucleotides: TGTGCCAGCAGTTCCGGACAAAACTACGAGCAGTACTTC.

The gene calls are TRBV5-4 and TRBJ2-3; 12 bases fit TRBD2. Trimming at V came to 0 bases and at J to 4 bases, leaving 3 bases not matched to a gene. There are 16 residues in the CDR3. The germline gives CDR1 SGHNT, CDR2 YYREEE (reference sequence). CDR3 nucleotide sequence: TGTGCCAGCAGCTTGGGACTAGCGGGAGTAGCAGATACGCAGTATTTT. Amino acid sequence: CASSLGLAGVADTQYF.

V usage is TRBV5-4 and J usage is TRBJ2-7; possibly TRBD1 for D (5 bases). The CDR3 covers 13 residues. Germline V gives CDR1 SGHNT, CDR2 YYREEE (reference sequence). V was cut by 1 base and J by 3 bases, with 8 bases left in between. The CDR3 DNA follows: TGTGCCAGCAGCTTGACAGGTAACTACGAGCAGTACTTC. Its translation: CASSLTGNYEQYF.

CDR3 DNA sequence: TGTGCCAGTAAAAGGACAGGGGCAGATCAGCCCCAGCATTTT. Amino acids: CASKRTGADQPQHF. V is TRBV19 and J is TRBJ1-5, with 9 bases identical to TRBD1. The CDR3 consists of 14 residues. Germline V lookup: CDR1 LNHDA, CDR2 SQIVND (reference sequence). The trim removed 7 bases at V and 5 bases at J, leaving 6 bases unmatched.

The CDR3 bases are TGTGCCAGCAGTTTAAAAACAATGGGCAGGGGCAATCAGCCCCAGCATTTT. Translating gives CASSLKTMGRGNQPQHF. This chain links TRBV27 with TRBJ1-5, with D possibly matching TRBD1 (5 bases). V dropped 2 bases and J dropped 2 bases, with 16 bases sitting between them. This CDR3 contains 17 residues. Germline V lookup: CDR1 MNHEY, CDR2 SMNVEV (reference sequence).